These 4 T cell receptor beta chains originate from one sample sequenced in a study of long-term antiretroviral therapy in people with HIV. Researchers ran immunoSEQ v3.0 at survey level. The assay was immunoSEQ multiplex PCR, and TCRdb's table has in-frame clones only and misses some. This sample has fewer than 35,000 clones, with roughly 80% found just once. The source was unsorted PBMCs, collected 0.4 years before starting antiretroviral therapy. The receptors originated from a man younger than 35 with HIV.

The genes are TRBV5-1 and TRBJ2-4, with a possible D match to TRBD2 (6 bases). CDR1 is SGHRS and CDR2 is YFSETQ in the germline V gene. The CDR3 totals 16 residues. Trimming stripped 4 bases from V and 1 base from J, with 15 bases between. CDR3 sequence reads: CASSPGGGAAKNIQYF. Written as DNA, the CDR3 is TGCGCCAGCAGCCCCGGCGGAGGGGCGGCCAAAAACATTCAGTACTTC.

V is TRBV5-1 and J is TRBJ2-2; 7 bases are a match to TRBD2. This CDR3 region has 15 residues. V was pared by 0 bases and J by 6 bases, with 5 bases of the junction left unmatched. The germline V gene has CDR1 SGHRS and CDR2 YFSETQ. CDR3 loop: CASSLAGLAAGELFF. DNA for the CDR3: TGCGCCAGCAGCTTGGCCGGGCTAGCGGCCGGGGAGCTGTTTTTT.

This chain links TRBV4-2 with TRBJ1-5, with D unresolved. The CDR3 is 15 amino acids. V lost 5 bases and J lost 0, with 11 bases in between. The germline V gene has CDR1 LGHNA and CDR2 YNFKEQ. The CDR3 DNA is TGTGCCAGCAGCTTAGGCGGGATTAGCAATCAGCCCCAGCATTTT. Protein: CASSLGGISNQPQHF.

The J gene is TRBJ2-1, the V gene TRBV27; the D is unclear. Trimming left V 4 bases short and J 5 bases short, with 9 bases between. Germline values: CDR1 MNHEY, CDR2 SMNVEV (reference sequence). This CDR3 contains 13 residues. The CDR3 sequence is CASSSRRNNEQFF. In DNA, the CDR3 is TGTGCCAGCAGTTCCCGACGGAACAATGAGCAGTTCTTC.